This entry describes one T cell receptor (beta chain). The antigen is not known. Vbeta (60) and Jbeta (13) primers were used in the PCR. TCRdb's table, derived via immunoSEQ multiplex PCR, lists solely in-frame clones and lacks some. The sample contains some 110,000 clones, about 82% of which appear only once. CDR3 size: 11 residues. Deletions cut 3 bases from V and 5 bases from J, with 7 bases between. In germline, CDR1 is SQVTM, CDR2 ANQGSEA. The data stem from a study of cytomegalovirus exposure and HLA in healthy donors. Study-level findings and limits: Accurate prediction of most subjects' HLA-A and HLA-B alleles from TCR beta sequences was reported.

The rearrangement links TRBV29-1 to TRBJ1-2; D ambiguous. The sample comprised PBMCs. This TCR came from a man over 45 in good health and CMV-seronegative. This chain's CDR3 is CSVDPRYGYTF. The DNA of the CDR3 is TGCAGCGTTGACCCCCGGTATGGCTACACCTTC.